This T cell receptor (beta chain) is from a study of CD8+CD57+ T cells in acquired aplastic anemia. Overall study context: Recorded DNA amounts for sorted CD4+ and CD8+ cells had an average of approximately 2.9 ug. Healthy donors gave about 10 million reads on average for CD4+ cells. Overall study results and limits: Patients and controls shared over 25 CD8+ CDR3 sequences, highly expressed in patients.

For CDR3 and TCR beta VDJ profiling, genomic DNA was the template used. One entry per CDR3 protein, called by TCRdb with MiXCR from the reads. This table has fewer than 250,000 distinct CDR3 sequences, around 59% appearing once. As regards this clonotype: The antigen is unknown.

Trimming took off 2 bases at V and 8 bases at J, with 6 bases between the two ends. This CDR3 has 11 amino acids. Looked up from germline, CDR1 is MGHDK and CDR2 is SYGVNS. The source of this sequence is a human donor in good health, serving as a control. The chain has TRBV25-1 and TRBJ1-2; D ambiguous. Input material: sorted CD4+, CD8+, or CD8+CD57+ T cells (not recorded which) from PBMCs. CDR3 sequence: CASSEQSGYTF. Here the CDR3 DNA reads TGTGCCAGCAGTGAACAGAGCGGCTACACCTTC.